One sample yielded the 14 T cell receptor beta chains listed below, sequenced in a study of OX40 agonist ivuxolimab in advanced cancers. Assay: immunoSEQ multiplex PCR; the TCRdb copy retains only in-frame clones and omits some. This sample has some 19,000 clones, with 65% to 85% found just once. The sample was CD4+ or CD8+ T cells sorted from blood, taken in a trial of the OX40 agonist ivuxolimab. The origin of the receptors is an adult with an advanced solid tumor such as melanoma, head and neck, liver or kidney cancer.

The rearrangement joins TRBV5-4 to TRBJ2-5, with D tentatively TRBD1 (5 bases). The CDR3 extends over 15 amino acids. V was trimmed by 1 base and J by 11 bases, leaving 21 bases between them. CDR1 is SGHNT and CDR2 is YYREEE in the germline V gene (reference sequence). The CDR3: CASSLRQGPLGEQYF. In DNA form, the CDR3 reads TGTGCCAGCAGCTTGCGGCAGGGCCCTTTGGGTGAGCAGTACTTC.

The CDR3 coding sequence is TGCGCCAGCAGCTTGGCCGCCGGAAGCTCTGGGGCCAACGTCCTGACTTTC. This translates into CASSLAAGSSGANVLTF. The chain recombines TRBV5-1 with TRBJ2-6; D gene unclear. The CDR3 runs 17 residues. V was shortened by 0 bases and J by 0 bases, with 10 bases between the two germline ends. From germline, CDR1 is SGHRS and CDR2 YFSETQ.

This sequence joins TRBV28 and TRBJ1-5, with TRBD1 identical over 9 bases. V was clipped by 5 bases and J by 9 bases; unmatched bases: 8. CDR3 length: 14 residues. CDR1 is MDHEN, CDR2 SYDVKM, per germline. The CDR3 coding sequence is TGTGCCAGCAGTCAAGGGACAGGGAGGGCGCCCCAGCATTTT. Translation gives CASSQGTGRAPQHF. Based on the CDR3 plus reference TRBV28 and TRBJ1-5, the full variable domain is DVKVTQSSRYLVKRTGEKVFLECVQDMDHENMFWYRQDPGLGLRLIYFSYDVKMKEKGDIPEGYSVSREKKERFSLILESASTNQTSMYLCASSQGTGRAPQHFGDGTRLSIL.

This clone has more than one count but fewer than ten. This rearrangement joins TRBV19 to TRBJ1-1; 7 bases agree with TRBD1. Germline CDR1 LNHDA, CDR2 SQIVND (reference sequence). This CDR3 contains 14 residues. V shed 5 bases, J shed 1 base, and the junction held 4 bases outside the gene matches. The CDR3 loop reads CASSVGQTNTEAFF. CDR3 coding DNA: TGTGCCAGTAGTGTGGGACAGACGAACACTGAAGCTTTCTTT.

This clone has just a few counts. J is TRBJ1-6 and V is TRBV9; D is unresolved. CDR3 length equals 15 residues. CDR1 is SGDLS and CDR2 is YYNGEE in the germline V gene. The germline V and J ends were trimmed by 3 bases and 7 bases, with 14 bases remaining between them. CDR3 protein: CASSAGGNLNSPLHF. The CDR3, as DNA: TGTGCCAGCAGCGCGGGTGGTAACCTCAATTCACCCCTCCACTTT.

By sample fraction, this clone is large. The rearrangement links TRBV28 to TRBJ2-7; D is unresolved. Trimming left V 2 bases short and J 6 bases short, with 11 bases between. CDR1 and CDR2 (germline): MDHEN, SYDVKM. The CDR3 totals 13 residues. CDR3 amino acids: CASSLADAVEQYF. CDR3 DNA: TGTGCCAGCAGTTTAGCCGACGCCGTCGAGCAGTACTTC. The full variable domain, in which reference TRBV28 and TRBJ2-7 provide the parts outside the CDR3, is DVKVTQSSRYLVKRTGEKVFLECVQDMDHENMFWYRQDPGLGLRLIYFSYDVKMKEKGDIPEGYSVSREKKERFSLILESASTNQTSMYLCASSLADAVEQYFGPGTRLTVT.

This clone has a single count. This chain links TRBV19 with TRBJ1-2; D call uncertain. CDR3 length: 12 residues. The ends were cut back, 7 bases at V and 4 bases at J, with 10 bases in the middle. CDR1 LNHDA and CDR2 SQIVND come from the germline V gene (reference sequence). DNA of the CDR3: TGTGCCAGTACTCGGGATTTCTATGGCTACACCTTC. Encoded protein: CASTRDFYGYTF. Full variable domain (missing parts from reference TRBV19 and TRBJ1-2): DGGITQSPKYLFRKEGQNVTLSCEQNLNHDAMYWYRQDPGQGLRLIYYSQIVNDFQKGDIAEGYSVSREKKESFPLTVTSAQKNPTAFYLCASTRDFYGYTFGSGTRLTVV.

The chain uses TRBV11-2 and TRBJ2-7; 12 positions agree with TRBD2. V was clipped by 8 bases and J by 7 bases; unmatched bases: 12. There are 15 residues in the CDR3. Germline assignment: CDR1 SGHAT and CDR2 FQNNGV. CDR3 DNA sequence: TGTGCCAGCTCACATGATCTAGCGGGAGGGCGTGAGCAGTACTTC. Its protein is CASSHDLAGGREQYF.

This clone has more than one count but fewer than ten. This chain uses TRBV7-2 with TRBJ2-1; TRBD1 or TRBD2 may be the D gene (5 bases each). V was cut by 2 bases and J by 8 bases, with 19 bases left in between. Germline CDR1 reads SGHTA; CDR2 reads FQGNSA. This CDR3 region has 16 residues. CDR3 loop: CASSLPRGPFVDEQFF. DNA of the CDR3: TGTGCCAGCAGCTTACCGAGGGGACCGTTCGTCGATGAGCAGTTCTTC.

The rearrangement uses TRBV28 and TRBJ2-3; D unclear. CDR3 size: 13 residues. V was cut by 2 bases and J by 2 bases, with 5 bases left in between. Germline CDR1 reads MDHEN; CDR2 reads SYDVKM. The CDR3 region has the DNA TGTGCCAGCAGTTTAGACGTCACAGATACGCAGTATTTT. Translated: CASSLDVTDTQYF.

This sequence joins TRBV7-9 and TRBJ2-2; TRBD2 matches 8 bases. The germline gives CDR1 SEHNR, CDR2 FQNEAQ (reference sequence). V gave up 5 bases and J gave up 4 bases; unmatched junction bases: 6. The CDR3 is 15 residues long. CDR3 loop: CASSPQAGGTGELFF. The CDR3 coding sequence is TGTGCCAGCAGCCCGCAGGCGGGGGGCACCGGGGAGCTGTTTTTT.

In this sample, this clone turned up a few times. V usage is TRBV23-1 and J usage is TRBJ1-1, with D unclear. TRBV23-1 is noted as an ORF with a role that remains uncertain. V lost 2 bases and J 0 bases, leaving 7 bases between the germline ends. The CDR3 spans 14 residues. The CDR3 bases are TGCGCCAGCAGTCAACAGGAGATGAACACTGAAGCTTTCTTT. It codes for CASSQQEMNTEAFF.

This sequence joins TRBV27 and TRBJ2-5; D unclear. The V gene lost 3 bases and the J gene lost 5 bases, with 13 bases spanning the gap. Germline V gene lookup returns CDR1 MNHEY and CDR2 SMNVEV (reference sequence). CDR3 length: 14 amino acids. The DNA of the CDR3 is TGTGCCAGCAGTTTCCGCCCGGAGTTTGAGACCCAGTACTTC. Translated: CASSFRPEFETQYF.

The chain combines TRBV4-2 with TRBJ2-7; 9 positions agree with TRBD2. The junction had 8 bases not matched to a gene; V was cut back by 0 bases and J by 5 bases. Germline CDR1 LGHNA, CDR2 YNFKEQ. This CDR3 has 16 residues. The CDR3 is CASSQDQRREGDEQYF. The CDR3 region has the DNA TGTGCCAGCAGCCAAGATCAAAGGCGGGAGGGCGACGAGCAGTACTTC.